Listed here are 32 T cell receptor beta chains from one sample, sequenced in a study of cytomegalovirus exposure and HLA in healthy donors (dated by TCRdb to 2015 to 2018). The library was built by means of the immunoSEQ multiplex PCR assay. For the multiplex PCR, a mixture combining 60 forward primers for TCR Vbeta segments and 13 reverse primers for TCR Jbeta segments was used. TCRdb holds this immuneACCESS table with in-frame rearrangements only. Some clones are missing; in checked studies, unresolved V genes explain under half, and the rest has no known cause. The sample table shows about 130,000 clones, and approximately 9% are seen once. The ten most abundant clones make up about 7.5% of the sample. Sequencing input: PBMCs. The receptors originated from a woman in her 40s in good health and CMV-seropositive.

This clone has only a few counts. The same CDR3 is also encoded by other DNA sequences in this sample. This chain links TRBV7-9 with TRBJ1-2; TRBD1 aligns across 8 bases. This CDR3 region has 12 residues. Germline lookup yields CDR1 SEHNR and CDR2 FQNEAQ (reference sequence). Germline trimming cut 2 bases from V and 14 bases from J; bases unmatched to any gene: 7. The CDR3 sequence: CASSLMGQVWTF. The CDR3 coding sequence is TGTGCCAGCAGCTTAATGGGACAGGTCTGGACCTTC.

This rearrangement joins TRBV14 to TRBJ2-7, with TRBD1 matching 9 bases. Germline V gene data show CDR1 as SGHDN and CDR2 as FVKESK. V gave up 4 bases and J gave up 4 bases; unmatched junction bases: 8. This CDR3 spans 15 amino acids. CDR3 sequence: CASSLPGTGIYEQYF. In DNA form, the CDR3 reads TGTGCCAGCAGCCTTCCCGGGACAGGGATTTACGAGCAGTACTTC. Combining the CDR3 with reference TRBV14 and TRBJ2-7 gives the whole variable domain EAGVTQFPSHSVIEKGQTVTLRCDPISGHDNLYWYRRVMGKEIKFLLHFVKESKQDESGMPNNRFLAERTGGTYSTLKVQPAELEDSGVYFCASSLPGTGIYEQYFGPGTRLTVT.

This clone was found a few times. This chain joins TRBV5-8 and TRBJ2-7; perhaps TRBD2 as D (7 bases). This CDR3 region has 15 residues. Trimming removed 0 bases from V and 2 bases from J, with 12 bases in between. CDR1 and CDR2 from the germline V gene are SGHTS and YDEGEE. CDR3 sequence (DNA): TGTGCCAGCAGCTTGGGGGCGGGGGCCGCCTACGAGCAGTACTTC. Translated: CASSLGAGAAYEQYF.

This chain joins TRBV4-3 and TRBJ1-1, with 7 nucleotides matching TRBD1. This CDR3 contains 14 residues. Germline loops: CDR1 LGHNA, CDR2 YSLEER. With V trimmed by 4 bases and J by 5 bases, 7 bases remained unmatched. The CDR3 spells CASSPDRAGTEAFF. CDR3 DNA sequence: TGCGCCAGCAGCCCCGACAGGGCTGGGACTGAAGCTTTCTTT.

This chain connects TRBV7-8 to TRBJ2-6; TRBD1 is a possible D gene (5 bases). The germline gives CDR1 SGHVS, CDR2 FQNEAQ. This CDR3 has 18 residues. The ends were cut back, 1 base at V and 2 bases at J, with 15 bases in the middle. The CDR3 coding sequence is TGTGCCAGCAGCTTAGTAAAGAAGGGGATGGCTGGGGCCAACGTCCTGACTTTC. Protein product: CASSLVKKGMAGANVLTF.

This clone has just a few counts. The CDR3 bases are TGTGCCAGCAGCTTGGTGGGCACGGACTATGGCTACACCTTC. Its translation: CASSLVGTDYGYTF. The J gene is TRBJ1-2, the V gene TRBV5-8; D is unclear. The CDR3 totals 14 residues. V gave up 0 bases and J gave up 3 bases, with 9 bases separating them. Germline CDR1 reads SGHTS; CDR2 reads YDEGEE.

This clone came up a few times. The chain joins TRBV2 to TRBJ1-5, with D unclear. This CDR3 contains 16 residues. V lost 7 bases and J 0 bases, leaving 16 bases between the germline ends. Germline CDR1 and CDR2: SNHLY and FYNNEI. The CDR3 nucleotides read TGTGCCAGCACTGGAGTCACACTCAATAGCAATCAGCCCCAGCATTTT. It specifies CASTGVTLNSNQPQHF. Based on the CDR3 plus reference TRBV2 and TRBJ1-5, the full variable domain is EPEVTQTPSHQVTQMGQEVILRCVPISNHLYFYWYRQILGQKVEFLVSFYNNEISEKSEIFDDQFSVERPDGSNFTLKIRSTKLEDSAMYFCASTGVTLNSNQPQHFGDGTRLSIL.

V is TRBV7-2 and J is TRBJ1-3, with D hard to call. Between the trimmed V and J ends, which lost 5 bases and 0 bases, there was a span of 8 bases. This CDR3 is 14 amino acids long. Germline values: CDR1 SGHTA, CDR2 FQGNSA. CDR3 DNA sequence: TGTGCCAGCAGCCGACTGAGCTCTGGAAACACCATATATTTT. This encodes CASSRLSSGNTIYF.

V is TRBV11-1 and J is TRBJ1-4; possible D gene TRBD1, 5 bases. The CDR3 loop spans 14 amino acids. CDR1 and CDR2 (germline): SGHAT, FQDESV (reference sequence). V shed 2 bases and J shed 8 bases, with 12 bases lying between them. The CDR3 here is CASSLSRDHEKLFF. CDR3 bases: TGTGCCAGCAGCTTATCCAGGGATCACGAAAAACTGTTTTTT.

The chain joins TRBV5-6 to TRBJ2-7; D gene uncertain. The CDR3 contains 13 residues. The ends were cut back, 0 bases at V and 4 bases at J, with 8 bases in the middle. CDR1 and CDR2 from the germline V gene are SGHDT and YYEEEE. As DNA, the CDR3 is TGTGCCAGCAGCTTGGCCGCTAGTTACGAGCAGTACTTC. Encoded protein: CASSLAASYEQYF. Full variable domain (missing parts from reference TRBV5-6 and TRBJ2-7): DAGVTQSPTHLIKTRGQQVTLRCSPKSGHDTVSWYQQALGQGPQFIFQYYEEEERQRGNFPDRFSGHQFPNYSSELNVNALLLGDSALYLCASSLAASYEQYFGPGTRLTVT.

The V gene is TRBV29-1, the J gene TRBJ1-2, with 8 bases matching TRBD1. Trimming removed 7 bases from V and 3 bases from J; junction bases left unmatched: 4. Germline CDR1 and CDR2: SQVTM and ANQGSEA. The CDR3 is made up of 12 amino acids. The CDR3 spells CSAPTGDYGYTF. The CDR3 coding sequence is TGCAGCGCCCCGACAGGGGACTATGGCTACACCTTC.

The chain carries TRBV6-1 and TRBJ2-2; D may be TRBD2 (5 bases). Trimming stripped 8 bases from V and 1 base from J, with 5 bases between. This CDR3 has 12 residues. CDR1 is MNHNS and CDR2 is SASEGT in the germline V gene. The CDR3 region has the DNA TGTGCCAGCGGGAGGAACACCGGGGAGCTGTTTTTT. The encoded protein is CASGRNTGELFF.

This clone came up a few times. This chain links TRBV7-2 with TRBJ2-7; D is uncertain. Deletions cut 1 base from V and 3 bases from J, with 10 bases between. CDR3 size: 14 residues. Germline loops: CDR1 SGHTA, CDR2 FQGNSA. CDR3: CASSLGIVNYEQYF. The DNA for the CDR3 is TGTGCCAGCAGCTTAGGTATAGTGAACTACGAGCAGTACTTC. Full variable domain (rest looked up from reference TRBV7-2 and TRBJ2-7): GAGVSQSPSNKVTEKGKDVELRCDPISGHTALYWYRQSLGQGLEFLIYFQGNSAPDKSGLPSDRFSAERTGGSVSTLTIQRTQQEDSAVYLCASSLGIVNYEQYFGPGTRLTVT.

This clone was counted between two and nine times. The gene calls are TRBV4-2 and TRBJ2-2, with TRBD2 identical over 10 bases. The CDR3 runs 16 residues. Germline CDR1 LGHNA, CDR2 YNFKEQ. V lost 3 bases to trimming and J lost 3 bases; unmatched junction nucleotides: 4. CDR3 coding DNA: TGTGCCAGCAGCCAGAAGCGGGGGGGGGACACCGGGGAGCTGTTTTTT. Protein sequence: CASSQKRGGDTGELFF.

This clone was observed a handful of times. V and J are TRBV6-1 and TRBJ2-1, with D possibly being TRBD1 (5 bases). The CDR3 totals 15 residues. V lost 4 bases and J lost 2, with 12 bases in between. The germline gives CDR1 MNHNS, CDR2 SASEGT. This chain's CDR3 is CASSVQGDPYNEQFF. The CDR3 coding sequence is TGTGCCAGCAGTGTTCAGGGTGATCCCTACAATGAGCAGTTCTTC.

This clone was counted a few times. This chain uses TRBV7-9 with TRBJ1-1; D is unresolved. CDR1 is SEHNR, CDR2 FQNEAQ, per germline (reference sequence). CDR3 size: 12 residues. V was clipped by 4 bases and J by 11 bases, with 14 bases between them. The DNA of the CDR3 is TGTGCCAGCAGCTCGGAGGGTTATTGGGCTTTCTTT. It translates to CASSSEGYWAFF.

As for this clone: Mismatch with germline at one junction end may stem from a read error. The chain has TRBV7-9 and TRBJ1-2; perhaps TRBD1 as D (5 bases). Germline V gives CDR1 SEHNR, CDR2 FQNEAQ (reference sequence). This CDR3 contains 16 residues. CDR3 coding DNA: TGTGCCAGCAGCTCGTTGGCCAGGGTGGGATTCTATGGCTACCCCTTC. Translating it yields CASSSLARVGFYGYPF.

The CDR3 DNA follows: TGTGCCAGCAGGAAAGGGGTTTTTGACACTGAAGCTTTCTTT. Protein: CASRKGVFDTEAFF. The chain joins TRBV7-2 to TRBJ1-1, with a weak D call TRBD1 (5 bases). Looked up from germline, CDR1 is SGHTA and CDR2 is FQGNSA. The CDR3 sequence is 14 residues long. V was clipped by 6 bases and J by 3 bases, with 14 bases between them.

This rearrangement joins TRBV6-5 to TRBJ1-2, with D unclear. This CDR3 spans 12 amino acids. Germline V gives CDR1 MNHEY, CDR2 SVGAGI. The ends were cut back, 2 bases at V and 4 bases at J, with 5 bases in the middle. DNA for the CDR3: TGTGCCAGCAGTTACGGCAGCTATGGCTACACCTTC. Its translation: CASSYGSYGYTF.

This chain uses TRBV7-2 with TRBJ1-2, with 8 bases fitting TRBD1. The germline CDR1 and CDR2 sequences are SGHTA and FQGNSA. The CDR3 is made up of 15 amino acids. V gave up 1 base and J gave up 5 bases; unmatched junction bases: 6. Here the CDR3 reads CASSLVRGPEYGYTF. The CDR3 DNA is TGTGCCAGCAGCTTAGTCAGGGGGCCGGAGTATGGCTACACCTTC.

This sequence joins TRBV5-1 and TRBJ2-2; 7 nucleotides match TRBD1. CDR3 length: 15 amino acids. Germline V gene data show CDR1 as SGHRS and CDR2 as YFSETQ. V shed 1 base, J shed 5 bases, and the junction held 5 bases outside the gene matches. As DNA, the CDR3 is TGCGCCAGCAGCTTGTCACCAGGGGGAACCGGGGAGCTGTTTTTT. Protein: CASSLSPGGTGELFF.

V gene TRBV7-2 combines with J gene TRBJ1-1, with D maybe TRBD1 (5 bases). CDR1 and CDR2 (germline): SGHTA, FQGNSA. Trimming took off 5 bases at V and 0 bases at J, with 10 bases between the two ends. CDR3 length equals 14 residues. CDR3 amino acids: CASSLQGLNTEAFF. The CDR3 DNA follows: TGTGCCAGCAGCCTTCAGGGTTTGAACACTGAAGCTTTCTTT. The full variable domain, its missing parts supplied by reference TRBV7-2 and TRBJ1-1, is GAGVSQSPSNKVTEKGKDVELRCDPISGHTALYWYRQSLGQGLEFLIYFQGNSAPDKSGLPSDRFSAERTGGSVSTLTIQRTQQEDSAVYLCASSLQGLNTEAFFGQGTRLTVV.

The rearrangement joins TRBV5-6 to TRBJ1-2; D may be TRBD1 (5 bases). The CDR3 consists of 13 residues. The germline V gene has CDR1 SGHDT and CDR2 YYEEEE. Trimming removed 4 bases at V and 4 bases at J, with 11 bases between. Written as DNA, the CDR3 is TGTGCCAGCAGCCCGGCGGGGACCTATGGCTACACCTTC. Translation gives CASSPAGTYGYTF.

The chain links TRBV7-8 to TRBJ1-2, with a possible D match to TRBD1 (6 bases). Germline V gene data show CDR1 as SGHVS and CDR2 as FQNEAQ. Trimming removed 1 base from V and 4 bases from J, with 13 bases in between. This CDR3 spans 15 amino acids. In DNA form, the CDR3 reads TGTGCCAGCAGCTTAGAGGACAGTTTCCCCTATGGCTACACCTTC. Amino acids: CASSLEDSFPYGYTF.

The V and J genes are TRBV5-1 and TRBJ2-3; D is perhaps TRBD1 (7 bases). Germline loops: CDR1 SGHRS, CDR2 YFSETQ. There are 16 residues in the CDR3. Trimming cost V 0 bases and J 6 bases, with 17 bases left between them. The CDR3 coding sequence is TGCGCCAGCAGCTTGGCAGGGGGGCCGCTGGTGGATACGCAGTATTTT. Residues: CASSLAGGPLVDTQYF.

V usage is TRBV25-1 and J usage is TRBJ2-1, with 7 bases lining up with TRBD1. The germline CDR1 and CDR2 sequences are MGHDK and SYGVNS. This CDR3 comprises 16 residues. The V gene end was trimmed by 3 bases and the J gene end by 1 base; junction bases not matched to a gene: 6. CDR3 protein: CASSDRTGISYNEQFF. CDR3 DNA sequence: TGTGCCAGCAGTGATAGGACAGGCATTTCCTACAATGAGCAGTTCTTC.

This chain joins TRBV5-6 and TRBJ2-3; 9 bases agree with TRBD1. Germline CDR1 and CDR2: SGHDT and YYEEEE. The CDR3 totals 15 residues. Trimming at V came to 2 bases and at J to 1 base, leaving 2 bases not matched to a gene. The CDR3 spells CASSFWDRGTDTQYF. The CDR3, as DNA: TGTGCCAGCAGCTTTTGGGACAGGGGCACAGATACGCAGTATTTT.

This clone was seen a handful of times. The chain is built from TRBV5-1 and TRBJ1-6, with D perhaps TRBD1 (6 bases). CDR1 is SGHRS and CDR2 is YFSETQ in the germline V gene. The CDR3 has 18 residues. V gave up 6 bases and J gave up 6 bases, with 25 bases separating them. The CDR3 loop reads CASTSLALGARLNSPLHF. In DNA form, the CDR3 reads TGCGCCAGCACATCATTGGCCCTGGGGGCGCGCCTTAATTCACCCCTCCACTTT.

This clone showed up just a few times. The V gene is TRBV11-2, the J gene TRBJ2-1, with 8 bases lining up with TRBD1. Trimming cost V 0 bases and J 8 bases; bases outside gene matches: 15. This CDR3 has 18 amino acids. Germline V lookup: CDR1 SGHAT, CDR2 FQNNGV. The CDR3: CASSLDGGDRGPFDEQFF. CDR3 nucleotide sequence: TGTGCCAGCAGCTTAGATGGGGGAGACAGGGGACCTTTCGATGAGCAGTTCTTC.

V usage is TRBV9 and J usage is TRBJ2-1, with unresolved D. V was trimmed by 0 bases and J by 4 bases, leaving 8 bases between them. The CDR3 covers 14 residues. Germline CDR1 is SGDLS and CDR2 is YYNGEE. CDR3 sequence (DNA): TGTGCCAGCAGCGTAGATAGTATTTACAATGAGCAGTTCTTC. This translates into CASSVDSIYNEQFF.

This clone was recorded a few times. The chain is built from TRBV5-6 and TRBJ1-2; D unclear. Germline V gene sequence: CDR1 SGHDT, CDR2 YYEEEE. The CDR3 spans 12 residues. V shed 3 bases and J shed 0 bases, with 3 bases lying between them. As DNA, the CDR3 is TGTGCCAGCAGCTCAACTAACTATGGCTACACCTTC. This gives the protein CASSSTNYGYTF.

This clone appeared a few times. The chain has TRBV11-3 and TRBJ2-7, with D uncertain. This CDR3 region has 13 residues. The V and J ends lost 3 bases and 2 bases respectively, with 8 bases between them. Germline V lookup: CDR1 SGHNT, CDR2 YENEEA. CDR3 coding DNA: TGTGCCAGCAGCTTTGGCAGTCCCTACGAGCAGTACTTC. Amino acid sequence: CASSFGSPYEQYF.